This TCR beta chain comes out of a study of blood T cell repertoires in COVID-19. Study background: Two negative PCRs, clearance, or symptom resolution were required of recovered Cohort 3 donors.

Germline CDR1 KGHSH, CDR2 LQKENI. The CDR3 is 13 amino acids. The germline V and J ends were trimmed by 2 bases and 7 bases, with 9 bases remaining between them. The study drew participants aged about 18 to 90 years from roughly 25 US areas. Clinical history as reported by participants underpinned cohort assignment. In the original workflow: Amplifying reference gene primers gave estimates of nucleated cell counts. The data were produced by immunoSEQ multiplex PCR, yet TCRdb's version contains in-frame clones alone and is incomplete. The DNA gave D and trimming, while V, J and clone size come from that table. The profile covers about 170,000 clones, with 70% to 80% appearing a single time and roughly 19% taken by the ten largest.

The origin of this receptor is a woman between 65 and 79 years old in a cohort exposed to, infected with or recovered from COVID-19 (not recorded which). This rearrangement joins TRBV18 to TRBJ2-1; tentative D call: TRBD2 (6 bases). Sequenced: PBMCs or T cells enriched from blood (not recorded which). The CDR3 DNA reads as TGTGCCAGCTCACCAGGGGAGGTGAATGAGCAGTTCTTC. Protein sequence: CASSPGEVNEQFF.